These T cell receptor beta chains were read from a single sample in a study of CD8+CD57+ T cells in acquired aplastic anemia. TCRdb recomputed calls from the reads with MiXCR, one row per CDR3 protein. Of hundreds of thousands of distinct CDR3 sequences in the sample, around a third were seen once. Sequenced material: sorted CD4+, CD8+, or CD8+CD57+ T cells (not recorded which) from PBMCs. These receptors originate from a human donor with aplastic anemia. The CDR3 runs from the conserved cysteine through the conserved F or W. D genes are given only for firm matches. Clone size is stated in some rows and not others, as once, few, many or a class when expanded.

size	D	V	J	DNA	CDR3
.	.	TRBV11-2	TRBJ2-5	TGTGCCAGCAGTACGCAGGGATTCCCAACCGCCTTGGAGACCCAGTACTTC	CASSTQGFPTALETQYF
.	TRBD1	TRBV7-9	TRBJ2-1	TGTGCCAGCAGCCCTAAACCCGGGACAGCCATCAATGAGCAGTTCTTC	CASSPKPGTAINEQFF
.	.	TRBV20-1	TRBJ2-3	TGCAGTGCTAGCCCAACCACAGATACGCAGTATTTT	CSASPTTDTQYF
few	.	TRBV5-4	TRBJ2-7	TGTGCCAGCAGCTCCCTCTCGCGAGACAGTCCCTACGAGCAGTACTTC	CASSSLSRDSPYEQYF
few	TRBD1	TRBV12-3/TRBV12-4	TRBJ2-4	TGTGCCAGCAGTATAGGGACAGGGTTTGACATTCAGTACTTC	CASSIGTGFDIQYF
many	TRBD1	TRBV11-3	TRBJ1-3	TGTGCCAGCAGCTTAGAAAGGACAGGACGAAACACCATATATTTT	CASSLERTGRNTIYF
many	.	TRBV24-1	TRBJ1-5	TGTGCCACCAGTGGCCCGGATCGGGACGAAGGACACAATCAGCCCCAGCATTTT	CATSGPDRDEGHNQPQHF
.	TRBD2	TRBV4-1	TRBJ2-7	TGCGCCAGCAGCCACCCTCCGGGAGGATCTTACGAGCAGTACTTC	CASSHPPGGSYEQYF
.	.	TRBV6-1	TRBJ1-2	TGTGCCAGCAGGGAGACAGGCAACTATGGCTACACCTTC	CASRETGNYGYTF
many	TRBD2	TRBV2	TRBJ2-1	TGTGCCAGCAGACGGACTAGCGGGGGCAATGAGCAGTTCTTC	CASRRTSGGNEQFF
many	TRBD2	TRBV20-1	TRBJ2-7	TGCAGTGCTAAGGGACTAGCGCCCTACGAGCAGTACTTC	CSAKGLAPYEQYF
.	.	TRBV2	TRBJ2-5	TGTGCCAGCCGACAGGAGAAAGCCCTAGGGACCCAGTACTTC	CASRQEKALGTQYF
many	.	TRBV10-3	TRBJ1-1	TGTGCCATCCGTGAGGGGGACACTGAAGCTTTCTTT	CAIREGDTEAFF
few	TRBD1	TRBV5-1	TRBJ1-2	TGCGCCAGCAGCTTGGAGATCGGACAGGTTCCTGGCTACACCTTC	CASSLEIGQVPGYTF
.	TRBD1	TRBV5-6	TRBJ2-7	TGTGCCAGCAGCTTGTATGGACAGGGGAGCTCCTACGAGCAGTACTTC	CASSLYGQGSSYEQYF
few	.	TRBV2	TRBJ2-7	TGTGCCAGCAGTGAGCCCTCCTACGAGCAGTACTTC	CASSEPSYEQYF
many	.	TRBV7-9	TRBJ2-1	TGTGCCAGCAGCCAATCCGGGATATTGGCGAACAATGAGCAGTTCTTC	CASSQSGILANNEQFF